This T cell receptor beta chain was captured in a study of identical twins. General observations from the study: Models underpredicted monozygotic twin sharing of out-of-frame TCR alpha.

This CDR3 has 17 amino acids. The J segment lost 1 base and the V segment lost 0 bases, leaving 2 bases of the junction unmatched. Germline V gene data show CDR1 as SGHRS and CDR2 as YFSETQ. Every sampled donor was Caucasian and healthy. This clonotype showed up just a few times. Antigen unknown. Carrying unique molecular identifiers, the cDNA also gained a universal primer site through template switching. Via MiXCR, TCRdb re-called the 5' RACE reads, giving one row per CDR3 protein. Of 350,000 to 450,000 distinct CDR3 sequences listed, around 18% are singletons. Sequenced material: naive T cells sorted from blood. The chain combines TRBV5-1 with TRBJ2-3, with 13 bases matching TRBD2. This sequence originates from a man over 45 in good health. The CDR3 loop reads CASSLGGLAGGTDTQYF. CDR3 DNA sequence: TGCGCCAGCAGCTTGGGTGGACTAGCGGGGGGCACAGATACGCAGTATTTT.